This T cell receptor (beta chain) was obtained from a study of T cells after yellow fever vaccination (dated 2019 in TCRdb). Regarding the study in general: The SMART-Seq v4 Ultra Low Input RNA kit was used to prepare libraries from fractions with low cell numbers. Blood was drawn at multiple timepoints before and after primary and secondary immunization, with bulk PBMC replicates and cell subsets isolated. Bulk TCR alpha and beta repertoires were sequenced longitudinally to track T-cell clones before and after primary and booster YFV17D yellow fever vaccination. Two healthy male donors made up the cohort, one aged 18 to 30 years and the other aged 30 to 40 years. General findings and caveats noted by the study authors: Compared with the primary T-cell response, the secondary T-cell response was faster but weaker, reaching its peak on day 5 rather than on day 15. FACS-sorted repertoires could contain abundant contaminating clonotypes from the bulk population, so computational filtering was required. A small share of clonotypes occurred in both CD4 and CD8 compartments, likely arising from convergent recombination. Only a couple of donors were included in the study, so the extent to which the findings can be generalized is limited. Most clones expanded after primary vaccination were re-detected after the booster (approximately 96% of CD4 and roughly 87% of CD8), suggesting broad memory maintenance.

TCRdb names Illumina NovaSeq 6000 as the instrument used. TCR cDNA was synthesized by 5'RACE template switching, which introduced a universal primer site and unique molecular identifiers. cDNA synthesis was primed from both the TCR alpha and TCR beta constant segments. Two PCR steps were used to amplify libraries, with sample barcodes and sequencing adapters being added in the second step. Libraries were sequenced on Illumina HiSeq 2500 (2x100 bp) or NovaSeq (2x150 bp). In the source study's methods: MIGEC was used to demultiplex reads and collapse the reads into UMI consensus sequences, and MiXCR was used for V(D)J alignment. Vaccine-responding clonotypes were defined with edgeR using replicate PBMC samples, requiring FDR below 0.01 and a log2 fold change above 5 up to day 15. Each bulk clonotype was labeled CD4 or CD8 based on which sequenced repertoire, CD4 or CD8, contained the clonotype at higher abundance. TCRdb applied fastp at Q25 and MiXCR to the public reads, then kept only in-frame beta chains. Records with the same CDR3 protein are collapsed into one entry carrying the most frequent genes and DNA. TCRdb, not the authors, supplied the V and J calls. Across this sample there are 400,000 to 450,000 distinct CDR3 sequences, with roughly a sixth seen only once. The ten largest clonotypes hold 18% of the sample.

The treatment or condition label for this specimen denotes: live attenuated yellow fever vaccine strain. Two biological replicates of bulk PBMCs were collected at each blood-draw timepoint. PBMCs were isolated from peripheral blood using a standard Ficoll-Paque protocol. TriZol was used to extract RNA from bulk PBMCs, from CD4 and CD8 fractions, and from dextramer-positive and dextramer-negative fractions. On this clonotype itself: The antigen it binds to is not known. Per-base qualities were not stored, and no clone one base away is much larger.

Trimming costs V 2 bases and J 7 bases, and their ends lie 9 bases apart. CDR1 is given as SGHVS and CDR2 as FQNEAQ, both from the germline V gene. The CDR3 spans 12 residues, from the cysteine through the phenylalanine. Solely the CDR3 DNA is kept, with 36 bases framed from the first base. This TCR was sampled from a man aged 18 to 30 who received the YFV17D yellow fever vaccine. The sample in question was PBMCs, obtained before the yellow fever booster vaccination. Here the chain combines TRBV7-8 and TRBJ2-7; the D gene may be TRBD1 or TRBD2, since each aligns over 5 bases. In nucleotides, the sequence is TGTGCCAGCAGCTTACGTTGGGGGGAGCAGTACTTC. It codes for CASSLRWGEQYF.